The rows below give T cell receptor beta chains drawn from one sample of a study of beta chain features in type 1 diabetes. The assay was immunoSEQ multiplex PCR, and TCRdb's table has in-frame clones only and misses some. The repertoire has more than 300,000 clones, around 12% of them found once; the top ten carry about 0.018%. The sequenced material came from naive CD4+ T cells from blood. These receptors were collected from a man younger than 35 in good health. Both conserved end residues are trimmed from each CDR3.

>TRBV21-1|TRBJ2-5
ASSKDSVQETQY
>TRBV29-1|TRBJ1-2
SVGLSGGYT
>TRBV6-5|TRBJ1-2
ASSRDRNYGYT
>TRBV7-2|TRBJ2-3
ASSPMGPDTQY
>TRBV9|TRBJ2-4
ASSGFRGMDIQY
>TRBV4-3|TRBJ2-5
ASSQERGTQY
>TRBV18|TRBJ1-1
ASLPDRGTEAF
>TRBV29-1|TRBJ2-3
SVILEFGTDTQY
>TRBV2|TRBJ2-1
ATPVGTGNLNEQF
>TRBV7-9|TRBJ1-2
ASSFEGVYGYT
>TRBV15|TRBJ2-7
ATSGGQEFEQY
>TRBV28|TRBJ1-2
ASSLSQVIGYT
>TRBV30|TRBJ2-1
AWSAPLRLAGGLNEQF
>TRBV19|TRBJ2-2
ASSIPSGVGELF
>TRBV7-2|TRBJ2-6
ASSLRASGANVLT
>TRBV30|TRBJ2-7
AWSRDREYEQY
>TRBV7-2|TRBJ2-1
ASSPVNEQF
>TRBV30|TRBJ1-3
AWTGAPGNTIY
>TRBV7-2|TRBJ2-3
ASSLRTGFVTDTQY
>TRBV25-1|TRBJ2-3
ASSEWAGADTQY